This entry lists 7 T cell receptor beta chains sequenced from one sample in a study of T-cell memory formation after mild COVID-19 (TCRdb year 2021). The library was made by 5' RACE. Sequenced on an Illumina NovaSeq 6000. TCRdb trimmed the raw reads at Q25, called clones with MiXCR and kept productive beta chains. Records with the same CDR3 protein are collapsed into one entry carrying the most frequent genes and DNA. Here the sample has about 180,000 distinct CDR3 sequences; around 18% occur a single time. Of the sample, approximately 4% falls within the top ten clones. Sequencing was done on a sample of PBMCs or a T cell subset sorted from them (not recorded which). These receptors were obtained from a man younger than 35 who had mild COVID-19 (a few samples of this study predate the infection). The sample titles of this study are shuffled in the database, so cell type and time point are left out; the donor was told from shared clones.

CDR3 sequence reads: CASTGWGVTDTQYF. DNA for the CDR3: TGTGCCAGCACCGGTTGGGGGGTCACAGATACGCAGTATTTT. The rearrangement links TRBV6-5 to TRBJ2-3, with D perhaps TRBD2 (6 bases). Trimming stripped 7 bases from V and 2 bases from J, with 13 bases between. CDR1 and CDR2 from the germline V gene are MNHEY and SVGAGI. The CDR3 is 14 residues long.

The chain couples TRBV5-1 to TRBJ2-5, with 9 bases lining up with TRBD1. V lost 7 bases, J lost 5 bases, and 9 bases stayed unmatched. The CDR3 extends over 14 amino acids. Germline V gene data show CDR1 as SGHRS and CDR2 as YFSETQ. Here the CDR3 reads CASVDRGIGETQYF. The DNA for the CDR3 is TGCGCCAGCGTTGACAGGGGGATAGGTGAGACCCAGTACTTC.

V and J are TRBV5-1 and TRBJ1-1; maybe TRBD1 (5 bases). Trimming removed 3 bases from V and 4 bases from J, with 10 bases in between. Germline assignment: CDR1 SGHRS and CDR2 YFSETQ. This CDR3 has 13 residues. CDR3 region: CASSSGWGTEAFF. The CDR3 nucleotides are TGCGCCAGCAGCTCAGGGTGGGGCACTGAAGCTTTCTTT.

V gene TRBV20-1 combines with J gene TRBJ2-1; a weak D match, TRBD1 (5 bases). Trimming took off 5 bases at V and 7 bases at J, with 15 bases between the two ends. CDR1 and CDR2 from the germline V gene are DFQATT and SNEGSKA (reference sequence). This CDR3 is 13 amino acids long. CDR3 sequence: CSASQGRANEQFF. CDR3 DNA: TGCAGTGCTTCCCAGGGTCGGGCGAATGAGCAGTTCTTC.

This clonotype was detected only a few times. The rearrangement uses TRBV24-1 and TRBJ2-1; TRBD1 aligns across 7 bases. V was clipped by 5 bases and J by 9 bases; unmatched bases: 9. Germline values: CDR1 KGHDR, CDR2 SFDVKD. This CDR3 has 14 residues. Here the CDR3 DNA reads TGTGCCACCAGTGCAACCGACAGGGACAGTGAGCAGTTCTTC. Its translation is CATSATDRDSEQFF.

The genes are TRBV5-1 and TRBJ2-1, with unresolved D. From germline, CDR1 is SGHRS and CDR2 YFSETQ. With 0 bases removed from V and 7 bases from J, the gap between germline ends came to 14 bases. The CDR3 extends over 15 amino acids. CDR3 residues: CASSLDPGLGNEQFF. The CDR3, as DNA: TGCGCCAGCAGCTTGGACCCCGGGTTGGGGAATGAGCAGTTCTTC. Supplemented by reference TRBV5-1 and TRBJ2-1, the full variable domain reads KAGVTQTPRYLIKTRGQQVTLSCSPISGHRSVSWYQQTPGQGLQFLFEYFSETQRNKGNFPGRFSGRQFSNSRSEMNVSTLELGDSALYLCASSLDPGLGNEQFFGPGTRLTVL.

The CDR3 spells CASSLVESYGYTF. In DNA form, the CDR3 reads TGTGCCAGCAGCTTAGTAGAGTCCTATGGCTACACCTTC. The V gene is TRBV7-2, the J gene TRBJ1-2; D not certain. The germline V gene encodes CDR1 SGHTA and CDR2 FQGNSA. This CDR3 has 13 amino acids. Between the trimmed V and J ends, which lost 1 base and 4 bases, there was a span of 7 bases.